The 4 T cell receptor beta chains below all came from one sample that was sequenced in a study of CD8 T cells in Susac syndrome. When the RNA was reverse transcribed, random hexamers were used with an input of about 0.5 to 1 ug. TCRdb called the immunoSEQ multiplex PCR reads again in MiXCR, with one record for every CDR3 protein. The sample yields tens of thousands of distinct CDR3 sequences, around 94% seen once. Input material: CD8+ T cells from PBMCs. The source is a human donor in good health.

The chain is built from TRBV30 and TRBJ2-3, with D perhaps matching TRBD1 or TRBD2 (7 bases each). Between the trimmed V and J ends, which lost 5 bases and 1 base, there was a span of 19 bases. The germline CDR1 and CDR2 sequences are GTSNPN and SVGIG (reference sequence). The CDR3 length is 16 residues. The CDR3 here is CAWGRGDRRRTDTQYF. The CDR3 region has the DNA TGTGCCTGGGGTCGGGGGGACAGACGACGCACAGATACGCAGTATTTT.

The chain has TRBV5-6 and TRBJ2-4; the D gene is possibly TRBD1 (6 bases). CDR3 length: 16 residues. V was shortened by 1 base and J by 0 bases, with 11 bases between the two germline ends. Germline CDR1 is SGHDT and CDR2 is YYEEEE. CDR3 sequence: CASSLWGLLAKNIQYF. The CDR3 nucleotides are TGTGCCAGCAGCTTGTGGGGGCTTCTAGCCAAAAACATTCAGTACTTC.

This chain connects TRBV7-9 to TRBJ2-7, with D hard to call. V was trimmed by 3 bases and J by 6 bases, leaving 18 bases between them. There are 15 residues in the CDR3. Germline assignment: CDR1 SEHNR and CDR2 FQNEAQ (reference sequence). CDR3 region: CASSLGEFQRTEQYF. The CDR3 DNA sequence: TGTGCCAGCAGCTTGGGTGAGTTTCAAAGGACCGAGCAGTACTTC.

This clonotype was detected only a few times. The J gene is TRBJ2-7, the V gene TRBV6-1; 7 nucleotides align to TRBD1. This CDR3 has 15 amino acids. V shed 6 bases and J 3 bases; nucleotides not matched to a gene: 11. Germline CDR1 MNHNS, CDR2 SASEGT. CDR3 sequence reads: CASSRAGTEVYEQYF. The CDR3 DNA is TGTGCCAGCAGCCGAGCCGGGACAGAAGTCTACGAGCAGTACTTC.